One TCR beta chain is described in this entry. V trimming: 8 bases; J trimming: 7 bases; junction bases outside the gene matches: 9. This CDR3 has 13 residues. Germline CDR1 MNHNS, CDR2 SASEGT. These data belong to a study of T-cell memory formation after mild COVID-19. Study-level background: Largely donor-specific sequence clusters came from a couple of donors.

One entry per CDR3 protein, called by TCRdb with MiXCR from the 5' RACE reads. The sample carries 470,000 or so distinct CDR3 sequences, roughly 20% recorded once. Sequencing was carried out using PBMCs or a T cell subset sorted from them (not recorded which). The sequence came from an adult woman who had mild COVID-19 (a few samples of this study predate the infection). Cell type and time point are not known. The gene calls are TRBV6-1 and TRBJ1-1, with 8 bases identical to TRBD1. The CDR3 sequence: CASGEDRGGEAFF. CDR3 nucleotides: TGTGCCAGCGGAGAAGACAGGGGAGGTGAAGCTTTCTTT.